A selection of T cell receptor beta chains follows, all from one sample in a study of blood T cell repertoires in COVID-19. Sequenced by immunoSEQ multiplex PCR; TCRdb stores in-frame clones only, minus some. This table has about 34,000 clones, approximately 91% appearing once. The specimen was peripheral blood. These receptor sequences come from a human donor with active COVID-19. The donor label of this sample is uncertain. Each CDR3 is given with its conserved first and last residue. Each record gives: CDR3 protein, CDR3 DNA, V gene, clone size, D gene, J gene. A D gene is named only where the DNA matches it firmly. Clone size is shown for a subset of rows, as once, few, many or a class of expanded clone.

CATSDGGLGANVLTF TGTGCCACCAGTGATGGGGGCCTTGGGGCCAACGTCCTGACTTTC TRBV24-1 NA NA TRBJ2-6
CASSASGGVRETQYF TGTGCCAGCAGCGCAAGCGGGGGAGTCCGGGAGACCCAGTACTTC TRBV5-4 NA TRBD2 TRBJ2-5
CASGPQGAGQTYEQYF TGTGCCAGCGGCCCCCAAGGGGCAGGACAAACCTACGAGCAGTACTTC TRBV6-6 NA NA TRBJ2-7
CASSSPPQGLNTEAFF TGTGCCAGCAGCTCCCCTCCGCAGGGATTGAACACTGAAGCTTTCTTT TRBV7-3 NA NA TRBJ1-1
CASSFDYRRGEQYF TGTGCCAGCAGCTTCGATTACCGGCGGGGGGAGCAGTACTTC TRBV7-2 NA TRBD2 TRBJ2-7
CASSYAGGYGYTF TGTGCCAGCAGTTACGCGGGGGGGTATGGCTACACCTTC TRBV6-6 NA NA TRBJ1-2
CASSVGPGGRSYNEQFF TGTGCCAGCAGCGTAGGGCCAGGGGGCCGTTCCTACAATGAGCAGTTCTTC TRBV9 NA TRBD1 TRBJ2-1
CASSQDDRGLFEAFF TGTGCCAGCAGCCAAGATGACAGGGGGCTTTTTGAAGCTTTCTTT TRBV4-2 NA TRBD1 TRBJ1-1
CASSTGTGFGEQYF TGTGCCAGCAGCACCGGGACAGGGTTCGGCGAGCAGTACTTC TRBV9 NA TRBD1 TRBJ2-7
CASSPGLEETQYF TGTGCCAGCTCGCCGGGACTAGAAGAGACCCAGTACTTC TRBV18 NA TRBD2 TRBJ2-5
CATLGRSSYNEQFF TGTGCCACTCTAGGGAGGAGCTCCTACAATGAGCAGTTCTTC TRBV19 NA NA TRBJ2-1
CASSRVHRDRGRTEAFF TGTGCCAGCAGCAGAGTACACCGGGACAGGGGGCGCACTGAAGCTTTCTTT TRBV21-1 NA NA TRBJ1-1
CASSYFGGRLNEKLFF TGTGCCAGCAGTTACTTCGGAGGGCGACTAAATGAAAAACTGTTTTTT TRBV6-5 NA NA TRBJ1-4
CASSFGLAGGNGGTQYF TGTGCCAGCAGCTTCGGACTAGCGGGGGGAAATGGCGGGACCCAGTACTTC TRBV7-2 once TRBD2 TRBJ2-5
CASSLARLGRSTSGNQPQHF TGTGCCAGCAGCTTAGCTCGGTTGGGCAGGTCAACTTCTGGCAATCAGCCCCAGCATTTT TRBV7-8 NA NA TRBJ1-5
CAISENPTGSAQPQHF TGTGCCATCAGTGAAAACCCCACAGGGTCAGCGCAGCCCCAGCATTTT TRBV10-3 few NA TRBJ1-5
CASSPLPTTGNYGYTF TGTGCCAGCAGCCCATTGCCAACGACAGGGAATTATGGCTACACCTTC TRBV9 NA TRBD1 TRBJ1-2
CASGRVPDEKLFF TGTGCCAGCGGTCGGGTACCCGATGAAAAACTGTTTTTT TRBV2 NA NA TRBJ1-4
CAISESNNQETQYF TGTGCCATCAGTGAGTCCAACAACCAAGAGACCCAGTACTTC TRBV10-3 NA NA TRBJ2-5
CASRAHASRGSYNSPLHF TGTGCCAGCAGGGCACACGCTTCCAGGGGTTCCTATAATTCACCCCTCCACTTT TRBV3-1/TRBV3-2 NA NA TRBJ1-6
CASSRGGQGEIYEQYF TGTGCCAGCAGCCGCGGGGGACAGGGGGAGATCTACGAGCAGTACTTC TRBV7-2 NA TRBD1 TRBJ2-7
CASSAVTGGSGYTF TGCGCCAGCAGCGCAGTGACAGGGGGAAGCGGCTACACCTTC TRBV5-1 NA TRBD1 TRBJ1-2
CASSVGPSGGVDTQYF TGTGCCAGCAGCGTAGGTCCTAGCGGGGGCGTGGATACGCAGTATTTT TRBV9 NA TRBD2 TRBJ2-3
CASSYTGPSGEETQYF TGTGCCAGCAGTTACACTGGTCCTAGCGGAGAGGAGACCCAGTACTTC TRBV6-2/TRBV6-3 NA TRBD2 TRBJ2-5
CASSQRRDRVAYEQYF TGCGCCAGCAGCCAAAGGAGGGACAGGGTCGCCTACGAGCAGTACTTC TRBV4-3 once TRBD1 TRBJ2-7
CASSESPLTGPRELFF TGTGCCAGCAGTGAATCCCCTCTGACAGGTCCCCGGGAGCTGTTTTTT TRBV25-1 NA NA TRBJ2-2
CASQKRRGETQYF TGTGCCAGTCAAAAACGGCGGGGAGAGACCCAGTACTTC TRBV19 NA NA TRBJ2-5
CASSSRLAGGELFF TGTGCCAGCAGCTCCCGTCTGGCGGGAGGGGAGCTGTTTTTT TRBV7-8 NA NA TRBJ2-2
CASSPQASGTYEQYF TGTGCCAGCAGCCCCCAGGCTAGCGGTACCTACGAGCAGTACTTC TRBV7-2 NA TRBD2 TRBJ2-7
CASSGGTGQQPQHF TGTGCCAGCAGCGGAGGGACAGGGCAACAGCCCCAGCATTTT TRBV13 few TRBD1 TRBJ1-5
CASSQEPGGAGGQYF TGTGCCAGCAGCCAAGAGCCCGGAGGGGCGGGGGGGCAGTATTTT TRBV3-1/TRBV3-2 NA TRBD2 TRBJ2-3
CASRPRETGGSYNEQFF TGTGCCAGCAGACCTAGGGAAACGGGGGGGAGCTACAATGAGCAGTTCTTC TRBV7-8 NA TRBD2 TRBJ2-1
CASSQDGGRRGQFF TGTGCCAGCAGCCAAGATGGAGGGAGGCGGGGGCAGTTCTTC TRBV3-1/TRBV3-2 NA NA TRBJ2-1
CASSARGGANYGYTF TGTGCCAGCAGCGCCCGGGGAGGGGCTAACTATGGCTACACCTTC TRBV9 NA NA TRBJ1-2
CASSQDGQGAKNIQYF TGTGCCAGCAGCCAAGATGGGCAGGGAGCCAAAAACATTCAGTACTTC TRBV4-2 NA NA TRBJ2-4
CAIRPSTNYGYTF TGTGCCATCCGCCCCAGTACTAACTATGGCTACACCTTC TRBV10-3 NA NA TRBJ1-2
CASSPLGRSTDTQYF TGTGCCAGCTCACCATTGGGGCGAAGCACAGATACGCAGTATTTT TRBV18 NA NA TRBJ2-3
CASRLAGDYNEQFF TGCGCCAGTCGCTTAGCGGGGGACTACAATGAGCAGTTCTTC TRBV5-1 NA TRBD2 TRBJ2-1
CAGSLGTGYNTEAFF TGTGCCGGCAGCCTCGGGACAGGCTACAACACTGAAGCTTTCTTT TRBV25-1 once TRBD1 TRBJ1-1
CASNGGRLSITEAFF TGTGCCAGCAACGGGGGGCGATTAAGTATAACTGAAGCTTTCTTT TRBV2 NA NA TRBJ1-1
CSVEEDSGYTF TGCAGCGTCGAGGAAGACAGTGGCTACACCTTC TRBV29-1 NA NA TRBJ1-2
CASRIAGANVLTF TGTGCCAGCAGGATAGCTGGGGCCAACGTCCTGACTTTC TRBV7-2 NA NA TRBJ2-6
CASSPAGQGNTEAFF TGTGCCAGCTCACCGGCGGGACAGGGGAACACTGAAGCTTTCTTT TRBV18 NA TRBD1 TRBJ1-1
CASSPRIGDRAYEQYF TGTGCCAGCTCACCGAGGATTGGGGACAGGGCTTACGAGCAGTACTTC TRBV18 NA TRBD1 TRBJ2-7
CASSAGPAETQYF TGCGCCAGCAGCGCGGGCCCTGCCGAGACCCAGTACTTC TRBV5-1 NA NA TRBJ2-5
CASSSGQGDGYTF TGTGCCAGCAGCTCGGGACAGGGAGACGGCTACACCTTC TRBV9 NA TRBD1 TRBJ1-2
CASSSLSGSYNEQFF TGTGCCAGCAGCTCGTTATCCGGTTCCTACAATGAGCAGTTCTTC TRBV7-9 NA NA TRBJ2-1
CASPRDRANSPLHF TGTGCCAGCCCCAGGGACAGAGCTAATTCACCCCTCCACTTT TRBV5-4 NA TRBD1 TRBJ1-6
CASSSDGRSGNTIYF TGTGCCAGCAGCTCCGACGGGAGATCTGGAAACACCATATATTTT TRBV7-9 NA NA TRBJ1-3
CASIKVGGGQGNSPLHF TGTGCCAGCATTAAAGTGGGAGGGGGACAGGGGAATTCACCCCTCCACTTT TRBV21-1 NA NA TRBJ1-6
CASSPSGGGGSIQYF TGTGCCAGCAGCCCCAGCGGGGGGGGAGGGAGCATTCAGTACTTC TRBV9 NA TRBD2 TRBJ2-4
CASTRGDGSSYNEQFF TGTGCCAGCACCAGAGGTGACGGGAGCTCCTACAATGAGCAGTTCTTC TRBV27 once NA TRBJ2-1
CASSEGSYEQYF TGTGCCAGCAGTGAAGGTTCATACGAGCAGTACTTC TRBV6-1 once NA TRBJ2-7
CASSPAGTGGRTGELFF TGTGCCAGCAGTCCGGCGGGAACGGGGGGGAGAACCGGGGAGCTGTTTTTT TRBV9 once TRBD2 TRBJ2-2
CASSSSGGASGELFF TGTGCCAGCAGCTCAAGCGGGGGGGCCTCCGGGGAGCTGTTTTTT TRBV4-2 NA TRBD2 TRBJ2-2
CASNSYTSGTDTQYF TGTGCCAGCAACTCATATACTAGCGGCACAGATACGCAGTATTTT TRBV28 once TRBD2 TRBJ2-3
CASSPPVGQSSYNEQFF TGTGCCAGCTCACCACCGGTTGGGCAGAGCTCCTACAATGAGCAGTTCTTC TRBV18 NA NA TRBJ2-1